This T cell receptor (beta chain) was captured in a study of blood T cell repertoires in COVID-19. To note about this clone: At one end, the junction sequence differs from germline, possibly due to a read error.

Only in-frame clones appear in the TCRdb table, and some are missing; sequencing was by immunoSEQ multiplex PCR. This sample has approximately 140,000 clones, with approximately 81% found just once. The CDR3 sequence is 11 residues long. Per germline, CDR1 SQVTM and CDR2 ANQGSEA. The rearrangement joins TRBV29-1 to TRBJ2-7, with TRBD2 matching 7 bases. This receptor was taken from a man between 60 and 75 years old with acute or convalescent COVID-19. Material for sequencing was peripheral blood. The CDR3: CSVQIRDYLIF. The CDR3 DNA sequence: TGCAGCGTGCAAATCCGGGACTATCTGATCTTC.